These T cell receptor beta chains were read from a single sample in a study of T cell changes during pregnancy in multiple sclerosis. The protocol was immunoSEQ multiplex PCR, while the TCRdb copy is restricted to in-frame clones and leaves out a portion. The sample includes some 85,000 clones, 90% to 95% of them seen just once. The sequencing here drew on peripheral blood, taken in the second trimester of pregnancy. The receptors come from a female donor with multiple sclerosis, enrolled in a pregnancy study. The CDR3 runs from the conserved cysteine through the conserved F or W. The order of the fields is J gene, clone size, V gene, D gene, CDR3 protein, CDR3 DNA. A D gene is named only where the DNA matches it firmly. The size entry is marked missing in some rows and otherwise reads once, few, many or a size class.

j_gene: TRBJ2-1; abundance: .; v_gene: TRBV19; d_gene: TRBD2; CDR3aa: CASRRGAGSGRSYNEQFF; CDR3nt: TGTGCCAGTAGGAGGGGGGCTGGTAGCGGGAGGTCCTACAATGAGCAGTTCTTC
j_gene: TRBJ2-1; abundance: .; v_gene: TRBV5-4; d_gene: TRBD2; CDR3aa: CASGGLAGPNEQFF; CDR3nt: TGTGCCAGCGGGGGACTAGCGGGACCCAATGAGCAGTTCTTC
j_gene: TRBJ2-3; abundance: once; v_gene: TRBV4-3; d_gene: .; CDR3aa: CASSQAHGAWGTDTQYF; CDR3nt: TGCGCCAGCAGCCAAGCTCATGGGGCGTGGGGCACAGATACGCAGTATTTT
j_gene: TRBJ1-5; abundance: .; v_gene: TRBV6-1; d_gene: TRBD1; CDR3aa: CASSLLGQVNQPQHF; CDR3nt: TGTGCCAGCAGTCTTCTCGGACAGGTCAATCAGCCCCAGCATTTT
j_gene: TRBJ1-2; abundance: .; v_gene: TRBV10-3; d_gene: .; CDR3aa: CAISEPDSDGYTF; CDR3nt: TGTGCCATCAGTGAGCCGGACAGTGACGGCTACACCTTC
j_gene: TRBJ2-7; abundance: .; v_gene: TRBV27; d_gene: TRBD1; CDR3aa: CASSTTGGYYEQYF; CDR3nt: TGTGCCAGCAGTACGACAGGGGGCTACTACGAGCAGTACTTC
j_gene: TRBJ1-5; abundance: .; v_gene: TRBV27; d_gene: .; CDR3aa: CASRPRVLGGGIDQPQHF; CDR3nt: TGTGCCAGCAGACCCCGCGTCCTAGGGGGAGGGATCGATCAGCCCCAGCATTTT
j_gene: TRBJ1-1; abundance: .; v_gene: TRBV9; d_gene: .; CDR3aa: CASSPEGGAGTEAFF; CDR3nt: TGTGCCAGCAGCCCCGAGGGGGGGGCGGGAACTGAAGCTTTCTTT
j_gene: TRBJ2-7; abundance: .; v_gene: TRBV7-9; d_gene: .; CDR3aa: CASSLRGSVQYF; CDR3nt: TGTGCCAGCAGCTTAAGAGGCAGTGTGCAGTACTTC
j_gene: TRBJ2-2; abundance: .; v_gene: TRBV4-2; d_gene: TRBD2; CDR3aa: CASSQEGGTSGRATGELFF; CDR3nt: TGTGCCAGCAGCCAAGAAGGGGGGACTAGCGGGAGGGCCACCGGGGAGCTGTTTTTT
j_gene: TRBJ1-1; abundance: .; v_gene: TRBV2; d_gene: .; CDR3aa: CASSVRGLNMNTEAFF; CDR3nt: TGTGCCAGCAGTGTCCGGGGTCTTAACATGAACACTGAAGCTTTCTTT
j_gene: TRBJ2-1; abundance: .; v_gene: TRBV28; d_gene: .; CDR3aa: CASSFARTINEQFF; CDR3nt: TGTGCCAGCAGTTTCGCCCGGACTATCAATGAGCAGTTCTTC
j_gene: TRBJ1-4; abundance: .; v_gene: TRBV7-6; d_gene: .; CDR3aa: CASSFTGGRLFF; CDR3nt: TGTGCCAGCAGCTTTACGGGGGGTAGGCTGTTTTTT
j_gene: TRBJ2-7; abundance: .; v_gene: TRBV4-1; d_gene: TRBD2; CDR3aa: CASSQESAGGPTYEQYF; CDR3nt: TGCGCCAGCAGCCAAGAATCGGCGGGAGGGCCTACCTACGAGCAGTACTTC
j_gene: TRBJ1-2; abundance: .; v_gene: TRBV19; d_gene: .; CDR3aa: CASSTHPQGIYTF; CDR3nt: TGTGCCAGTAGTACTCACCCCCAGGGTATCTACACCTTC
j_gene: TRBJ1-1; abundance: few; v_gene: TRBV6-1; d_gene: TRBD1; CDR3aa: CASRDRAFTEAFF; CDR3nt: TGTGCCAGCAGGGACAGGGCCTTCACTGAAGCTTTCTTT
j_gene: TRBJ2-1; abundance: once; v_gene: TRBV7-6; d_gene: .; CDR3aa: CASSPLELVYNEQFF; CDR3nt: TGTGCCAGCAGCCCCCTAGAACTAGTATACAATGAGCAGTTCTTC
j_gene: TRBJ1-3; abundance: .; v_gene: TRBV21-1; d_gene: .; CDR3aa: CASSKVDRSSGNTIYF; CDR3nt: TGTGCCAGCAGCAAAGTGGACAGGAGCTCTGGAAACACCATATATTTT